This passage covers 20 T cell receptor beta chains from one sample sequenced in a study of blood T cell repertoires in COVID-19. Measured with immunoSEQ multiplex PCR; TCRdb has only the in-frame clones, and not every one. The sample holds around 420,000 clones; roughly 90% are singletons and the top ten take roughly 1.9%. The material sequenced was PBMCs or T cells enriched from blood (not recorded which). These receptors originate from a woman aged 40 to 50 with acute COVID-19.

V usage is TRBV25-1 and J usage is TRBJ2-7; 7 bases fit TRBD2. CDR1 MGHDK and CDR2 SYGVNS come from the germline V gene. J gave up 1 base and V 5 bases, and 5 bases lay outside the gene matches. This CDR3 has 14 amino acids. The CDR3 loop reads CASSPREGSYEQYF. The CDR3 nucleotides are TGTGCCAGCAGTCCCAGGGAGGGTTCCTACGAGCAGTACTTC.

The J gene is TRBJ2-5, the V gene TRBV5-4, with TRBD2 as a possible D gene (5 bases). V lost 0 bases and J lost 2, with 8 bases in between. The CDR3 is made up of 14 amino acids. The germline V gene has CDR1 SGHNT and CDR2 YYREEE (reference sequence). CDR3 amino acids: CASSLVRGQETQYF. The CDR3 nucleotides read TGTGCCAGCAGCTTGGTCCGGGGACAAGAGACCCAGTACTTC.

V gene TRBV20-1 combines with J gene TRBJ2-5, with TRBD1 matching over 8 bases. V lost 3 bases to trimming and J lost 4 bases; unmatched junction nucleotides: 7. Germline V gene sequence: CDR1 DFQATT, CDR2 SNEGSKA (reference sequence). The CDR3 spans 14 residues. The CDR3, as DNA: TGCAGTGCTAGTCACCAGGGGGCGAGAGAGACCCAGTACTTC. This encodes CSASHQGARETQYF.

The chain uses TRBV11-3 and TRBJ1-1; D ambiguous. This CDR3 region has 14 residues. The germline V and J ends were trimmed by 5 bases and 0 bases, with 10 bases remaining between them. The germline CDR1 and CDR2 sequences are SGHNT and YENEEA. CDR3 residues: CASSQDTLNTEAFF. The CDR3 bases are TGTGCCAGCAGCCAAGACACCTTGAACACTGAAGCTTTCTTT.

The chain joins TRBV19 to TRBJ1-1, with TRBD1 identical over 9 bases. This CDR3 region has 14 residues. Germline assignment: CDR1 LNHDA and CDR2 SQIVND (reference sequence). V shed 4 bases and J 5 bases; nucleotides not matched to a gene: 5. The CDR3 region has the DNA TGTGCCAGTAGTACCACAGGGGGCTGGACTGAAGCTTTCTTT. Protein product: CASSTTGGWTEAFF.

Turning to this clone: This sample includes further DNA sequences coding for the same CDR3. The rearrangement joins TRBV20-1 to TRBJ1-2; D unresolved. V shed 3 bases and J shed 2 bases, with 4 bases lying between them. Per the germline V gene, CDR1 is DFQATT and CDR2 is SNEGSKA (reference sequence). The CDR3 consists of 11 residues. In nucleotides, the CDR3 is TGCAGTGCTAGTCCAAACTATGGCTACACCTTC. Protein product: CSASPNYGYTF.

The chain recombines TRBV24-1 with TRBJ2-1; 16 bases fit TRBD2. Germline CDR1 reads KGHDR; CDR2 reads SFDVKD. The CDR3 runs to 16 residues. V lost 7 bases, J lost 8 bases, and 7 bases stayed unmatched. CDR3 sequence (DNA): TGTGCCACCAGCCGGGGACTAGCGGGGGGGCACGATGAGCAGTTCTTC. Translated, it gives CATSRGLAGGHDEQFF.

The CDR3 DNA reads as TGTGCCAGCTCACCACTTTCTCAGGGGGCTGGCTCTGGGGCCAACGTCCTGACTTTC. Amino acid sequence: CASSPLSQGAGSGANVLTF. The V gene is TRBV18, the J gene TRBJ2-6; 8 bases agree with TRBD1. The CDR3 length is 19 residues. The junction had 8 bases not matched to a gene; V was cut back by 1 base and J by 0 bases. The germline gives CDR1 KGHSH, CDR2 LQKENI.

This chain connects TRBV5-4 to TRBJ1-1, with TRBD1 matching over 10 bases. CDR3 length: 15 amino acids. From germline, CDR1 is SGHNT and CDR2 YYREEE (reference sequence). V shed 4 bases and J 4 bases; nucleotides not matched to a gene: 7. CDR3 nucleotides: TGTGCCAGCAGCGTACGACAGGGGGCCGGCACTGAAGCTTTCTTT. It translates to CASSVRQGAGTEAFF.

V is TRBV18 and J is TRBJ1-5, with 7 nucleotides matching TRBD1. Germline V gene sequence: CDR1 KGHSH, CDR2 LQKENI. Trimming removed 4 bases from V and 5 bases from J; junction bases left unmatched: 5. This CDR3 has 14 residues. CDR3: CASSQGAGDQPQHF. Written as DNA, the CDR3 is TGTGCCAGCTCACAGGGGGCCGGGGATCAGCCCCAGCATTTT.

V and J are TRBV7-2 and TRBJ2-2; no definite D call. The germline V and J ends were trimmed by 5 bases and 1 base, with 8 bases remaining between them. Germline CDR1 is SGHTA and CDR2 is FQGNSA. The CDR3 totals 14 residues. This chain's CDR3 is CASSALQNTGELFF. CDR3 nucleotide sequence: TGTGCCAGCAGCGCACTTCAGAACACCGGGGAGCTGTTTTTT.

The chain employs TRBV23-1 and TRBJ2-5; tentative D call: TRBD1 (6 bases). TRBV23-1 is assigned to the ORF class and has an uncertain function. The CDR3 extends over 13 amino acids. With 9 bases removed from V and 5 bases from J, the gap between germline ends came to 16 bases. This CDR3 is CARRTGSEETQYF. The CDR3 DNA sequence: TGCGCCAGGCGTACAGGGTCGGAGGAGACCCAGTACTTC.

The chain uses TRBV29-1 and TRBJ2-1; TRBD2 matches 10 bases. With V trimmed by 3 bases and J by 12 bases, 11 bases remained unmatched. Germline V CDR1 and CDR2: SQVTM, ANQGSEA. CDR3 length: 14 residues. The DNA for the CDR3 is TGCAGCGTTGAGTCGGAGCGGGGGGGCCGGCGGCAGTTCTTC. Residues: CSVESERGGRRQFF.

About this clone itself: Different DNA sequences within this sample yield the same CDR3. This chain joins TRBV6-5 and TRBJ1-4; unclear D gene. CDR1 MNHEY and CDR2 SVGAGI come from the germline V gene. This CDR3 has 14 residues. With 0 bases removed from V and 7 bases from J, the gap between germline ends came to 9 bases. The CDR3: CASSYSSGIEKLFF. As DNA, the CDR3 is TGTGCCAGCAGTTACTCGTCGGGGATTGAAAAACTGTTTTTT.

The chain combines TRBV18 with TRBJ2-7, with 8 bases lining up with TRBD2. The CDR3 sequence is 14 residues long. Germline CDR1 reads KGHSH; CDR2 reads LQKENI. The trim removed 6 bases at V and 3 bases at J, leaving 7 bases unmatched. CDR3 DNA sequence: TGTGCCAGCTCGGCTCGGGGGGGTCTCTACGAGCAGTACTTC. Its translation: CASSARGGLYEQYF.

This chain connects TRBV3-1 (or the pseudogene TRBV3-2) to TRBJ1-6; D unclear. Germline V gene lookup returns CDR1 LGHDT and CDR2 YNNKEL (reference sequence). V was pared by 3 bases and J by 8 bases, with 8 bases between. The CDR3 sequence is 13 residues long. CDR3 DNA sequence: TGTGCCAGCAGCCAGAGGGCTTATTCACCCCTCCACTTT. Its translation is CASSQRAYSPLHF.

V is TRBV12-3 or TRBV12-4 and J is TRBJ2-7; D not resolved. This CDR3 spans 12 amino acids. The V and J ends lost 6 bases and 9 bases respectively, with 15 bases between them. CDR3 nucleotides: TGTGCCAGCAGCGGATTTATACGAGGGCAGTACTTC. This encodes CASSGFIRGQYF.

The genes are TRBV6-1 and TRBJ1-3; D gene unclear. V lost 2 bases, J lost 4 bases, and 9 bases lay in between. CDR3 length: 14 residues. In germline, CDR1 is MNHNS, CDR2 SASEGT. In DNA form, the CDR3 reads TGTGCCAGCAGTGAAAATCAACTCGGAAACACCATATATTTT. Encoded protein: CASSENQLGNTIYF.

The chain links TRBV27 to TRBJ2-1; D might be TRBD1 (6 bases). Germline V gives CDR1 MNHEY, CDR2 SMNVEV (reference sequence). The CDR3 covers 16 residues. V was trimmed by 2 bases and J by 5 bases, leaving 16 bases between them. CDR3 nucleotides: TGTGCCAGCAGTTTAGACTTCCCGGGACATGACAATGAGCAGTTCTTC. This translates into CASSLDFPGHDNEQFF.

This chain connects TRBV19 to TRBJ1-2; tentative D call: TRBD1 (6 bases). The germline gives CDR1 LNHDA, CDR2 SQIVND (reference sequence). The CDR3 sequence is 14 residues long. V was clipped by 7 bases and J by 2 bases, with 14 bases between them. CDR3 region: CASTQTGENYGYTF. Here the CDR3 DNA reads TGTGCCAGTACCCAGACAGGAGAGAACTATGGCTACACCTTC.